Relative to its sample, the clone carrying this T cell receptor (beta chain) is medium-sized. Its target is not known. In germline, CDR1 is SEHNR, CDR2 FQNEAQ (reference sequence). V was clipped by 1 base and J by 5 bases, with 15 bases between them. CDR3 size: 15 residues. The data stem from a study of HIV-infected patients and healthy controls. All unsorted peripheral T cells were captured because whole blood was used without fractionation. Roughly nine uninfected healthy donors were sampled as controls, four sampled twice about three months apart. Regarding the study as a whole: In HIV-infected patients, the apparent post-therapy Gini index recovery did not replicate in size-matched data.

Reverse transcription used 450 to 550 ng RNA and constant-region primers for alpha and beta. Alpha and beta chain libraries were made separately by chain-specific third strand synthesis with multiplexing indices. TCRdb reanalysed the 5' RACE reads using MiXCR and keeps one entry per CDR3 protein. Found here are some 13,000 distinct CDR3 sequences, roughly 9.9% of them singletons; the top ten hold approximately 6.8%. This clonotype was sampled from an adult in good health. Sequenced: blood. This chain uses TRBV7-9 with TRBJ2-7, with D unclear. The CDR3 sequence: CASSLDEAIGDEQYF. The CDR3 nucleotides read TGTGCCAGCAGCTTAGACGAGGCCATTGGGGACGAGCAGTACTTC.